This TCR beta chain was profiled in a study of shared clonotypes between healthy human individuals (dated by TCRdb to 2019 to 2021). Regarding the research as a whole: Two women and a few men aged 18 to 49 years were included in the cohort. For each donor, CD4 naive and CD4 memory were each run on three plates, CD8 naive on two plates, and CD8 memory on one plate. Blood TCR repertoires of roughly five healthy adults were deeply sequenced to estimate repertoire size and the extent of clonotype sharing between individuals. To increase sequencing depth and limit assay-specific biases, different laboratories used diverse techniques to prepare libraries and sequence TCR repertoires. Per donor, leukapheresis produced somewhere between about 0.8 and 9.5 billion PBMCs.

For the CD8 naive samples, CD45RO-negative cells were positively selected for CCR7, yielding a CD45RA+CCR7+ population from which TemRA cells were excluded. The donors were healthy, HIV-negative adults who had no recently reported acute infections or vaccinations. All donors were Caucasian adults living in Nashville, Tennessee, USA. Blood was obtained by leukapheresis, after which PBMCs were separated by Ficoll-Histopaque density gradient centrifugation and cryopreserved in liquid nitrogen vapor phase. Analytical flow cytometry was used to check the purity and quantity of every magnetically sorted T cell population. Genomic DNA was isolated from each sorted fraction and quantified by UV absorbance on a Nanodrop 2000c. As regards this clone: Its antigen is not yet known. No clone much larger than this one lies a single base away; base qualities are absent.

CDR1 SGHRS and CDR2 YFSETQ were looked up in the germline V gene. Trimming costs V 0 bases and J 1 base, and their ends lie 9 bases apart. The CDR3 starts with the cysteine, ends with the phenylalanine, and has 15 residues. Here the CDR3 DNA is all that survives: 45 bases in frame from base 1. Using the deep immunoSEQ assay, multiplex PCR amplified TCR CDR3 regions from genomic DNA. Extracted genomic DNA from each cell subset was distributed evenly across all wells of several immunoSEQ 96-well plates, and each plate was treated as a replicate. For sorted subsets, each replicate PCR was loaded with about 200 ng genomic DNA, equivalent to some 31,000 T cell genomes. Purified libraries were measured with a Qubit 3.0 fluorometer, size-checked on a Bioanalyzer 2100, and measured again with the KAPA Library Quantification kit. Every immunoSEQ 96-well plate was sequenced on a dedicated single-read 150-cycle Illumina NextSeq 550 flow cell. The study's processing was this. Because only junctional sequences without quality scores were contained in the immunoSEQ output, filtering matching that applied to full-length reads could not be performed. Sequences were annotated with PyIR, a Python wrapper for IgBLAST v1.9, and V/J genes and CDR3 were assigned using IMGT germline references. Reads were filtered out if the reads had weak V/J assignments (E-value above 1e-6), no CDR3, stop codons, out-of-frame junctions, or ambiguous translated residues. V3J clonotypes were defined as sequences sharing an identical inferred V gene, J gene, and CDR3 amino acid sequence. The percentage overlap between two repertoires was calculated by dividing the number of shared unique clonotypes by the size of the smaller repertoire. RTK rarefaction, the Chao1 estimator, and Recon v2.1 estimates of unobserved clonotypes were used to assess repertoire richness. For all TCRbeta clonotypes obtained by the gDNA method from several donors, generation probabilities were computed with OLGA. Held by TCRdb, this immuneACCESS table contains in-frame sequences only and omits some clones. Under half of the omission traces to an unresolved V gene where checked; the cause of the rest is unknown. The D gene and trimming were derived from the DNA, and the V and J assignments and clone size from that table. The sample has nearly 600,000 clones on record, around 95% of them singletons. The top ten constitute 0.11% of the sample.

Points the paper makes about the study in general: Pairwise subsampling indicated that sequencing depth was expected to affect the degree of clonotype sharing among donors. Rarefaction of sorted-subset datasets indicated incomplete sequencing despite the large sequencing depth. Sharing across several donors was observed for around 5% of naive CD4, 3% to 3.5% of naive CD8, about 2.5% of memory CD4, and about 0.4% of memory CD8 clonotypes. Larger estimated clonotype richness was generally found for naive subsets than for memory subsets. Sampling was restricted to blood, and TCR repertoires in tissues likely differ from the TCR repertoires found in blood. Because the study included a small number of donors, the genetic and exposure-history diversity represented was limited. Higher generation probabilities were observed for clonotypes shared by all four sorted-subset donors than for non-shared clonotypes.

The chain was built from TRBV5-1 and TRBJ2-3; the best D guess is TRBD2, with 6 bases matching. The sequence derives from a woman in her twenties or thirties in good health. The sample was naive CD8+ T cells sorted from blood. The cell subset or site label, as the study defines it: CD45RA+CCR7+. The CDR3 region reads CASSLEPSGTDTQYF. In nucleotides, the sequence is TGCGCCAGCAGCTTGGAGCCTAGCGGCACAGATACGCAGTATTTT.